This T cell receptor (beta chain) was identified in a study of blood T cell repertoires in COVID-19 (dated by TCRdb to the early 2020s). Regarding the study in general: The collaborator samples originated in the United States, Italy and Spain and spanned the acute and convalescent phases of COVID-19. A freely available public database, intended as a resource for researchers studying the immune response to SARS-CoV-2, is where the repertoires were released. Where available, HLA class I and class II types were taken from metadata supplied by the sample provider and were not determined by assay-based typing. The sample metadata nearly always contained a de-identified subject ID, COVID-19 status, age in years and sex. The prospective study material was composed of cDNA or gDNA derived from T cells, B-cell-depleted T cells, or PBMCs. Samples were obtained from the ongoing ImmuneRACE study (first 160 participants) and from about 1,300 subjects provided by 6 global collaborators. The dataset comprised deeply sampled blood TCRbeta repertoires from subjects exposed to, actively infected with, or recovered from COVID-19. The study at large found these results: How much clinical and demographic metadata was included differed by source and by participant, and the metadata was provided uncurated.

TCRbeta CDR3 regions were amplified from genomic DNA by means of the immunoSEQ Assay, a bias-controlled multiplex PCR. Concerning the study's data processing: The number of nucleated cells in each sample was estimated from the amplification of reference gene primers within the assay. To quantify the absolute abundance of each unique TCRbeta CDR3 rearrangement, sequence reads were collapsed and filtered. Productive Simpson clonality was computed per sample as the square root of Simpson's diversity index over productive rearrangements. The table was pulled from immuneACCESS by TCRdb, which kept in-frame rearrangements only. Such tables lose some clones; where checked, under half of the loss comes from unresolved V genes, and the rest has no known cause. V and J calls plus clone size are reproduced from that table; the DNA served to infer D and trimming. This sample is represented by approximately 300,000 clones; 80% to 85% of them were singletons. About a sixth of the sample comes from the top ten.

At one collaborating source in Seattle, patients were enrolled during active infection and were followed longitudinally through the course of disease. The collaborating institutions used their own protocols to collect whole blood in K2EDTA tubes. Collaborator samples were shipped for TCRbeta analysis as frozen whole blood, isolated PBMCs, or DNA extracted from either sample type. About this clone: Its binding antigen is unknown. Base qualities are missing; no much larger clone stands one base away.

The sequence derives from a person aged 65 to 79 with COVID-19, enrolled during active disease. The source material was peripheral blood.

The sequenced DNA: TGTGCCAGCATTGTAATAACAGATTCACCCCTCCACTTT. The translation is CASIVITDSPLHF. The sequence is built from TRBV27 and TRBJ1-6; the D gene cannot be named for sure. In the germline V gene (reference sequence), CDR1 corresponds to MNHEY and CDR2 to SMNVEV. The CDR3 covers 13 residues, taking in both the cysteine and the phenylalanine. Only CDR3 DNA remains: 39 bases, in frame from the first base. The trim is 7 bases for V and 8 bases for J, with a gap of 12 bases between the germline ends.